Following are 30 T cell receptor beta chains from one sample sequenced in a study of cytomegalovirus exposure and HLA in healthy donors. 13 Jbeta primers and 60 Vbeta primers were used for the PCR. Clones were sequenced by immunoSEQ multiplex PCR, and TCRdb holds only the in-frame ones, with some missing. The sample records around 190,000 clones, 65% to 85% being singletons. The sample consisted of PBMCs. The receptor source for this set is a man between 18 and 35 years old in good health and CMV-seronegative.

This clone appeared a few times. The junction and the germline gene differ at one end; a read error may be behind it. V is TRBV29-1 and J is TRBJ2-1, with TRBD1 matching 9 bases. The CDR3 runs 12 residues. The V gene's germline CDR1 is SQVTM and CDR2 ANQGSEA. CDR3 nucleotide sequence: TGCAGCGTCGAAGTACCGGGACAGGGTTTGTTCTTC. Translation gives CSVEVPGQGLFF.

V is TRBV29-1 and J is TRBJ1-2; 10 nucleotides align to TRBD1. Trimming took 6 bases from V and 5 from J; bases not matched to a gene: 6. CDR3 length: 13 amino acids. Germline lookup yields CDR1 SQVTM and CDR2 ANQGSEA. The CDR3 loop is CSVDGQGVYGYTF. The CDR3 nucleotides read TGCAGCGTAGACGGACAGGGGGTGTATGGCTACACCTTC. The complete variable domain, with remaining parts taken from reference TRBV29-1 and TRBJ1-2, reads SAVISQKPSRDICQRGTSLTIQCQVDSQVTMMFWYRQQPGQSLTLIATANQGSEATYESGFVIDKFPISRPNLTFSTLTVSNMSPEDSSIYLCSVDGQGVYGYTFGSGTRLTVV.

The V call is TRBV5-4, the J call TRBJ2-3; the match to TRBD2 covers 8 bases. Germline lookup yields CDR1 SGHNT and CDR2 YYREEE (reference sequence). This CDR3 is built from 15 residues. Trimming at V came to 1 base and at J to 3 bases, leaving 4 bases not matched to a gene. Here the CDR3 DNA reads TGTGCCAGCAGCTTGAAGCGGGAGAAGACAGATACGCAGTATTTT. Translated: CASSLKREKTDTQYF.

The chain has TRBV6-5 and TRBJ1-6; possibly TRBD1 for D (6 bases). Per germline, CDR1 MNHEY and CDR2 SVGAGI. The CDR3 consists of 13 residues. The V and J ends lost 5 bases and 7 bases respectively, with 9 bases between them. The CDR3 spells CASSGGVNSPLHF. Written as DNA, the CDR3 is TGTGCCAGCAGTGGGGGCGTAAATTCACCCCTCCACTTT.

The V gene is TRBV7-2, the J gene TRBJ1-1; 7 bases agree with TRBD1. Per germline, CDR1 SGHTA and CDR2 FQGNSA. V lost 2 bases to trimming and J lost 4 bases; unmatched junction nucleotides: 7. This CDR3 is 15 amino acids long. This CDR3 is CASSLNGQVPTEAFF. CDR3 DNA: TGTGCCAGCAGCTTAAATGGACAGGTCCCCACTGAAGCTTTCTTT.

The chain carries TRBV4-1 and TRBJ2-3; 11 nucleotides align to TRBD2. V shed 4 bases and J 3 bases; nucleotides not matched to a gene: 3. The CDR3 extends over 15 amino acids. The germline CDR1 and CDR2 sequences are MGHRA and YSYEKL. The CDR3 sequence is CASSLAGGMTDTQYF. CDR3 nucleotides: TGCGCCAGCAGCCTAGCGGGAGGGATGACAGATACGCAGTATTTT.

The V gene is TRBV10-3, the J gene TRBJ2-3; 8 bases map to TRBD2. The CDR3 consists of 18 residues. The ends lost 3 bases at V and 2 bases at J; junction bases unmatched: 13. CDR1 is ENHRY and CDR2 is SYGVKD in the germline V gene. This chain's CDR3 is CAISERMSGGIITDTQYF. The CDR3 nucleotides read TGTGCCATCAGTGAACGAATGAGCGGGGGAATTATCACAGATACGCAGTATTTT.

The gene calls are TRBV5-6 and TRBJ1-2; TRBD1 matches at 7 bases. The germline CDR1 and CDR2 sequences are SGHDT and YYEEEE. CDR3 length: 16 residues. V dropped 0 bases and J dropped 1; count of bases not matched to a gene: 6. CDR3 sequence reads: CASSLGPGGVNYGYTF. CDR3 sequence (DNA): TGTGCCAGCAGCTTGGGGCCAGGGGGAGTTAACTATGGCTACACCTTC.

This chain connects TRBV9 to TRBJ1-3; D is unclear. Germline V gene data show CDR1 as SGDLS and CDR2 as YYNGEE. The ends were cut back, 4 bases at V and 0 bases at J, with 8 bases in the middle. The CDR3 loop spans 14 amino acids. CDR3 amino acids: CASSSGSSGNTIYF. The DNA of the CDR3 is TGTGCCAGCAGCTCAGGTAGCTCTGGAAACACCATATATTTT. Based on the CDR3 plus reference TRBV9 and TRBJ1-3, the full variable domain is DSGVTQTPKHLITATGQRVTLRCSPRSGDLSVYWYQQSLDQGLQFLIQYYNGEERAKGNILERFSAQQFPDLHSELNLSSLELGDSALYFCASSSGSSGNTIYFGEGSWLTVV.

The chain uses TRBV4-3 and TRBJ1-1; D is unresolved. Germline V lookup: CDR1 LGHNA, CDR2 YSLEER. The length of the CDR3 is 14 residues. The V gene lost 0 bases and the J gene lost 9 bases, with 14 bases spanning the gap. CDR3 DNA: TGCGCCAGCAGCCAAGATGGCACGAGGAGCCAAGCTTTCTTT. Translated: CASSQDGTRSQAFF.

This chain connects TRBV2 to TRBJ2-7, with 13 bases identical to TRBD2. The germline CDR1 and CDR2 sequences are SNHLY and FYNNEI. This CDR3 is 17 amino acids long. V was pared by 2 bases and J by 3 bases, with 7 bases of the junction left unmatched. The CDR3 loop is CASSETSGGVILYEQYF. In DNA form, the CDR3 reads TGTGCCAGCAGTGAAACTAGCGGGGGGGTGATACTCTACGAGCAGTACTTC.

In its sample, this clone was seen once. The chain links TRBV7-2 to TRBJ1-4; weak D call: TRBD1 (5 bases). In germline, CDR1 is SGHTA, CDR2 FQGNSA. CDR3 length: 14 amino acids. V lost 2 bases to trimming and J lost 4 bases, with 8 bases between them. DNA for the CDR3: TGTGCCAGCAGCTTACGGGGGGATAATGAAAAACTGTTTTTT. This encodes CASSLRGDNEKLFF.

The CDR3 bases are TGTGCCACCAGCAGAGATCGGGGGTCCTACAATGAGCAGTTCTTC. Translated: CATSRDRGSYNEQFF. The chain joins TRBV15 to TRBJ2-1; maybe TRBD2 (6 bases). The germline V gene has CDR1 LNHNV and CDR2 YYDKDF (reference sequence). The CDR3 has 15 amino acids. V shed 0 bases and J shed 1 base, with 7 bases lying between them.

The chain carries TRBV4-3 and TRBJ2-3, with TRBD2 matching 13 bases. J lost 3 bases, V lost 6 bases, and 3 bases had no gene match. The CDR3 totals 15 residues. The germline V gene has CDR1 LGHNA and CDR2 YSLEER. As DNA, the CDR3 is TGCGCCAGCAGACTGACTAGCGGGAGGACAGATACGCAGTATTTT. It translates to CASRLTSGRTDTQYF.

The V call is TRBV4-3, the J call TRBJ2-4; D is perhaps TRBD2 (7 bases). CDR1 and CDR2 from the germline V gene are LGHNA and YSLEER. The CDR3 covers 19 residues. Trimming removed 0 bases at V and 6 bases at J, with 24 bases between. CDR3 nucleotides: TGCGCCAGCAGCCAAGAATTCGGATGGGGGGGCGGTGTAGGAAACATTCAGTACTTC. Its protein product is CASSQEFGWGGGVGNIQYF.

This clone showed up just a few times. V gene TRBV7-8 combines with J gene TRBJ2-4, with D hard to call. Between the trimmed V and J ends, which lost 3 bases and 0 bases, there was a span of 12 bases. The CDR3 has 16 residues. Looked up from germline, CDR1 is SGHVS and CDR2 is FQNEAQ. CDR3 nucleotide sequence: TGTGCCAGCAGCTTTAACCGGGTTGGAGCCAAAAACATTCAGTACTTC. It specifies CASSFNRVGAKNIQYF.

The chain recombines TRBV18 with TRBJ1-4, with TRBD1 as a possible D gene (6 bases). V lost 6 bases to trimming and J lost 2 bases, with 19 bases between them. Germline lookup yields CDR1 KGHSH and CDR2 LQKENI. The CDR3 totals 17 residues. The CDR3 DNA reads TGTGCCAGCTCTCCTTCGGGACACCGATCGACTAATGAAAAACTGTTTTTT. The encoded protein is CASSPSGHRSTNEKLFF.

The V call is TRBV4-3, the J call TRBJ2-5; D perhaps matches TRBD2 (6 bases). The J call is in doubt because the DNA end fits TRBJ2-7 better. This CDR3 spans 15 amino acids. Per germline, CDR1 LGHNA and CDR2 YSLEER. CDR3 bases: TGCGCCAGCAGCCAAGTTGGAGGGGTCCCCTACGAGCAGTACTTC. Protein: CASSQVGGVPYEQYF.

This clone has only a few counts. The chain is built from TRBV29-1 and TRBJ2-7; no clear D gene. CDR3 length: 12 residues. The V end lost 5 bases, the J end lost 2 bases, and 10 bases lay between the germline ends. Looked up from germline, CDR1 is SQVTM and CDR2 is ANQGSEA. Here the CDR3 DNA reads TGCAGCGTTCAAAAAGGAGCCTACGAGCAGTACTTC. The encoded protein is CSVQKGAYEQYF.

This sequence joins TRBV7-6 and TRBJ1-1, with a tentative D call TRBD1 (5 bases). The V end was cut by 5 bases, the J end by 2 bases, with 12 bases between. The germline gives CDR1 SGHVS, CDR2 FNYEAQ. The CDR3 consists of 14 residues. The CDR3 region has the DNA TGTGCCAGCAGCCCCCCAGGGCTTAACACTGAAGCTTTCTTT. Protein sequence: CASSPPGLNTEAFF.

The chain links TRBV6-5 to TRBJ2-5, with a possible D match to TRBD1 (5 bases). The CDR3 totals 13 residues. V was clipped by 2 bases and J by 3 bases, with 7 bases between them. The germline gives CDR1 MNHEY, CDR2 SVGAGI. CDR3 sequence: CASSYRREETQYF. In nucleotides, the CDR3 is TGTGCCAGCAGTTACCGCAGGGAAGAGACCCAGTACTTC.

This chain uses TRBV6-6 with TRBJ2-1, with D possibly TRBD2 on 6 matching bases. The CDR3 has 15 amino acids. V was clipped by 2 bases and J by 7 bases, with 15 bases between them. CDR1 MNHNY and CDR2 SVGAGI come from the germline V gene (reference sequence). CDR3 nucleotide sequence: TGTGCCAGCAGTTACCCGGGCCGCGGGGTTAATGAGCAGTTCTTC. As protein: CASSYPGRGVNEQFF.

The rearrangement uses TRBV30 and TRBJ1-4; TRBD1 is a possible D gene (5 bases). This CDR3 region has 13 residues. Deletions cut 3 bases from V and 3 bases from J, with 8 bases between. Germline V gene data show CDR1 as GTSNPN and CDR2 as SVGIG (reference sequence). The CDR3 DNA reads TGTGCCTGGAGAGGGGTGGCTAATGAAAAACTGTTTTTT. Translation gives CAWRGVANEKLFF.

The chain employs TRBV19 and TRBJ1-4; 7 nucleotides agree with TRBD1. Germline CDR1 reads LNHDA; CDR2 reads SQIVND (reference sequence). This CDR3 contains 14 residues. V dropped 3 bases and J dropped 7; count of bases not matched to a gene: 5. CDR3 amino acids: CASSMDRISEKLFF. The CDR3 DNA sequence: TGTGCCAGTAGTATGGACAGGATTTCTGAAAAACTGTTTTTT.

Written as DNA, the CDR3 is TGCAGCGTTCGAAGGCCGACAATAAGAGACAGCACAGATACGCAGTATTTT. As protein: CSVRRPTIRDSTDTQYF. The chain recombines TRBV29-1 with TRBJ2-3; the D is unclear. V shed 5 bases and J shed 0 bases, with 21 bases lying between them. The CDR3 spans 17 residues. CDR1 SQVTM and CDR2 ANQGSEA come from the germline V gene.

The genes are TRBV18 and TRBJ2-5; weak D call: TRBD2 (6 bases). Trimming pared 3 bases from V and 1 base from J, leaving 12 bases between. The germline V gene encodes CDR1 KGHSH and CDR2 LQKENI. This CDR3 spans 15 amino acids. The CDR3 protein is CASSPLPGLQETQYF. In nucleotides, the CDR3 is TGTGCCAGCTCACCTTTGCCGGGACTCCAAGAGACCCAGTACTTC.

This chain connects TRBV9 to TRBJ1-1, with D unclear. The length of the CDR3 is 16 residues. Trimming removed 4 bases at V and 0 bases at J, with 16 bases between. Germline-derived CDR1 and CDR2 are SGDLS and YYNGEE. The CDR3 reads CASSPRGDQMNTEAFF. The CDR3 DNA follows: TGTGCCAGCAGCCCGCGAGGCGACCAGATGAACACTGAAGCTTTCTTT.

The J gene is TRBJ2-3, the V gene TRBV2; D not resolved. The CDR3 runs 13 residues. CDR1 and CDR2 from the germline V gene are SNHLY and FYNNEI. Deletions cut 8 bases from V and 1 base from J, with 10 bases between. The CDR3 DNA follows: TGTGCCAGCCTCAAGGCGGGCACAGATACGCAGTATTTT. Protein: CASLKAGTDTQYF.

CDR3 amino acids: CATSRARGSYNEQFF. In DNA, the CDR3 is TGTGCCACCAGCAGAGCCCGGGGCTCCTACAATGAGCAGTTCTTC. The chain joins TRBV15 to TRBJ2-1; D possibly corresponds to TRBD2 (5 bases). The CDR3 has 15 amino acids. Germline lookup yields CDR1 LNHNV and CDR2 YYDKDF (reference sequence). The germline V and J ends were trimmed by 1 base and 0 bases, with 7 bases remaining between them.

The chain combines TRBV6-5 with TRBJ1-4, with D possibly TRBD1 on 6 matching bases. The V end lost 2 bases, the J end lost 13 bases, and 14 bases lay between the germline ends. This CDR3 region has 13 residues. Germline assignment: CDR1 MNHEY and CDR2 SVGAGI. The CDR3 region is CASSYARDKGLFF. The CDR3 nucleotides read TGTGCCAGCAGTTACGCACGGGACAAGGGACTGTTTTTT.